The 32 T cell receptor beta chains in this list originate from one sample, sequenced in a study of blood T cell repertoires in COVID-19 (dated by TCRdb to the early 2020s). Libraries came from the immunoSEQ multiplex PCR assay. TCRdb's version of the immuneACCESS table is confined to in-frame rearrangements and falls short of the full clone set. An unresolved V gene accounts for under half of the shortfall where checked; the remainder is of unknown origin. Here the sample has some 68,000 clones; approximately 87% occur a single time. 4.4% of the sample rests with the top ten. Sequencing used peripheral blood. The receptors here all came from a man between 45 and 60 years old with active COVID-19.

This rearrangement joins TRBV4-2 to TRBJ2-1, with TRBD2 matching over 8 bases. Germline V gene data show CDR1 as LGHNA and CDR2 as YNFKEQ. CDR3 length: 15 amino acids. After removal of 4 bases from V and 4 bases from J, the junction contained 6 bases not matched to a gene. The CDR3 DNA reads TGTGCCAGCAGCCTAACCCTAGCGGGTTACAATGAGCAGTTCTTC. Residues: CASSLTLAGYNEQFF.

The J gene is TRBJ1-2, the V gene TRBV6-2 or TRBV6-3, with 8 bases fitting TRBD1. The V gene's germline CDR1 is MNHEY and CDR2 SVGEGT. This CDR3 is 14 amino acids long. The V gene end was trimmed by 5 bases and the J gene end by 8 bases; junction bases not matched to a gene: 10. The chain's CDR3 is CASSGPGGSAGYTF. The CDR3, as DNA: TGTGCCAGCAGTGGTCCAGGGGGCTCGGCAGGCTACACCTTC.

The count of this clone is one. The chain combines TRBV9 with TRBJ2-1; 9 bases agree with TRBD1. The CDR3 runs 16 residues. CDR1 and CDR2 from the germline V gene are SGDLS and YYNGEE. After removal of 3 bases from V and 5 bases from J, the junction contained 9 bases not matched to a gene. Here the CDR3 reads CASSGPTGGRNNEQFF. Written as DNA, the CDR3 is TGTGCCAGCAGCGGACCGACAGGGGGAAGAAACAATGAGCAGTTCTTC.

The CDR3 is CASSQVSGGNTEAFF. In DNA form, the CDR3 reads TGCGCCAGCAGCCAAGTATCGGGGGGGAACACTGAAGCTTTCTTT. The chain couples TRBV4-1 to TRBJ1-1, with D possibly TRBD1 on 5 matching bases. V was cut by 1 base and J by 1 base, with 10 bases left in between. The CDR3 totals 15 residues. CDR1 is MGHRA and CDR2 is YSYEKL in the germline V gene.

The chain has TRBV9 and TRBJ2-6; D is possibly TRBD1 (5 bases). This CDR3 is 14 amino acids long. Germline loops: CDR1 SGDLS, CDR2 YYNGEE. Trimming stripped 3 bases from V and 1 base from J, with 5 bases between. This chain's CDR3 is CASSDRSGANVLTF. DNA for the CDR3: TGTGCCAGCAGCGACAGGTCTGGGGCCAACGTCCTGACTTTC. Combining the CDR3 with reference TRBV9 and TRBJ2-6 gives the whole variable domain DSGVTQTPKHLITATGQRVTLRCSPRSGDLSVYWYQQSLDQGLQFLIQYYNGEERAKGNILERFSAQQFPDLHSELNLSSLELGDSALYFCASSDRSGANVLTFGAGSRLTVL.

This chain links TRBV2 with TRBJ1-1, with D unresolved. The CDR3 consists of 14 residues. With 0 bases removed from V and 1 base from J, the gap between germline ends came to 6 bases. Germline V CDR1 and CDR2: SNHLY, FYNNEI. The CDR3 DNA reads TGTGCCAGCAGTGAAGCACCCGGGAACACTGAAGCTTTCTTT. This sequence encodes CASSEAPGNTEAFF.

This rearrangement joins TRBV7-2 to TRBJ2-3, with D possibly TRBD2 on 5 matching bases. CDR1 is SGHTA, CDR2 FQGNSA, per germline. V lost 1 base and J lost 0, with 11 bases in between. The CDR3 extends over 16 amino acids. The CDR3 loop reads CASSLVPRGSTDTQYF. The CDR3 nucleotides are TGTGCCAGCAGCTTAGTCCCCCGCGGGAGCACAGATACGCAGTATTTT.

The rearrangement links TRBV4-1 to TRBJ1-2; 7 positions match TRBD1. CDR1 and CDR2 (germline): MGHRA, YSYEKL. The V segment lost 4 bases and the J segment 8 bases; nucleotides outside the gene matches: 10. This CDR3 is built from 14 residues. The CDR3 DNA reads TGCGCCAGCAGCCGCGCACAGGGGACAGAGGGCTACACCTTC. This translates into CASSRAQGTEGYTF.

The chain combines TRBV15 with TRBJ1-4, with D perhaps matching TRBD1 (5 bases). Germline V gene sequence: CDR1 LNHNV, CDR2 YYDKDF (reference sequence). The V gene lost 2 bases and the J gene lost 8 bases, with 12 bases spanning the gap. The CDR3 sequence is 14 residues long. DNA of the CDR3: TGTGCCACCAGCAGACCGACAGTTGGGGAAAAACTGTTTTTT. This gives the protein CATSRPTVGEKLFF.

This clone was recorded only once. The chain carries TRBV19 and TRBJ1-5; D not certain. The CDR3 consists of 17 residues. V lost 2 bases and J 4 bases, leaving 18 bases between the germline ends. The germline V gene has CDR1 LNHDA and CDR2 SQIVND (reference sequence). This CDR3 is CASSIQAGRGGNQPQHF. The CDR3 bases are TGTGCCAGTAGTATACAGGCAGGCCGTGGAGGGAATCAGCCCCAGCATTTT. Combining the CDR3 with reference TRBV19 and TRBJ1-5 gives the whole variable domain DGGITQSPKYLFRKEGQNVTLSCEQNLNHDAMYWYRQDPGQGLRLIYYSQIVNDFQKGDIAEGYSVSREKKESFPLTVTSAQKNPTAFYLCASSIQAGRGGNQPQHFGDGTRLSIL.

The chain employs TRBV3-1 (or the pseudogene TRBV3-2) and TRBJ2-5, with 7 bases aligning to TRBD1. V lost 3 bases, J lost 1 base, and 8 bases stayed unmatched. CDR3 length equals 16 residues. Germline V gene sequence: CDR1 LGHDT, CDR2 YNNKEL (reference sequence). CDR3 in DNA: TGTGCCAGCAGCCAGCGACAGGGAAGATCCCAAGAGACCCAGTACTTC. Its translation is CASSQRQGRSQETQYF.

The chain uses TRBV12-5 and TRBJ2-1, with 11 bases identical to TRBD2. Germline V lookup: CDR1 LGHNT, CDR2 FRNRAP. The CDR3 consists of 14 residues. With V trimmed by 6 bases and J by 9 bases, 7 bases remained unmatched. The CDR3, as DNA: TGTGCTAGTGGCTTAGCGGGGGGGCCCCCTGAGCAGTTCTTC. This codes for CASGLAGGPPEQFF.

The chain has TRBV7-3 and TRBJ2-2, with no clear D. The germline V gene has CDR1 SGHTA and CDR2 FQGTGA. The CDR3 loop spans 14 amino acids. Deletions cut 0 bases from V and 2 bases from J, with 4 bases between. CDR3 sequence (DNA): TGTGCCAGCAGCTTAACTCCTAACACCGGGGAGCTGTTTTTT. Amino acid sequence: CASSLTPNTGELFF.

The chain employs TRBV12-5 and TRBJ2-3; possibly TRBD1 for D (6 bases). CDR3 length: 15 residues. V shed 6 bases and J shed 3 bases, with 16 bases lying between them. CDR1 and CDR2 from the germline V gene are LGHNT and FRNRAP. The CDR3 reads CASGPMDSRTDTQYF. The DNA for the CDR3 is TGTGCTAGTGGCCCGATGGACAGTCGGACAGATACGCAGTATTTT. Full variable domain (outside the CDR3, taken from reference TRBV12-5 and TRBJ2-3): DARVTQTPRHKVTEMGQEVTMRCQPILGHNTVFWYRQTMMQGLELLAYFRNRAPLDDSGMPKDRFSAEMPDATLATLKIQPSEPRDSAVYFCASGPMDSRTDTQYFGPGTRLTVL.

The chain employs TRBV4-3 and TRBJ1-1; 9 nucleotides align to TRBD1. The J segment lost 8 bases and the V segment lost 2 bases, leaving 6 bases of the junction unmatched. The CDR3 is made up of 14 amino acids. CDR1 and CDR2 (germline): LGHNA, YSLEER. CDR3 residues: CASSQPDRGKEAFF. The DNA of the CDR3 is TGCGCCAGCAGCCAACCGGACAGGGGAAAAGAAGCTTTCTTT.

The J gene is TRBJ1-1, the V gene TRBV11-3; 7 bases are shared with TRBD1. The J segment lost 5 bases and the V segment lost 3 bases, leaving 9 bases of the junction unmatched. Germline V gene lookup returns CDR1 SGHNT and CDR2 YENEEA. The CDR3 contains 15 residues. This CDR3 is CASSFLSAGGTEAFF. The DNA for the CDR3 is TGTGCCAGCAGCTTTTTATCGGCAGGGGGGACTGAAGCTTTCTTT.

This sequence joins TRBV4-1 and TRBJ2-1; 10 nucleotides agree with TRBD2. In germline, CDR1 is MGHRA, CDR2 YSYEKL. This CDR3 is 16 amino acids long. With 3 bases clipped from V and 6 bases from J, the junction kept 8 bases outside the gene matches. CDR3 loop: CASSHRGLASTNEQFF. The CDR3 coding sequence is TGCGCCAGCAGCCACAGGGGACTAGCGAGTACCAATGAGCAGTTCTTC.

In nucleotides, the CDR3 is TGTGCCAGCAATGGCCCCGGGGTCGGGGAGCTGTTTTTT. Translating gives CASNGPGVGELFF. The V gene is TRBV11-1, the J gene TRBJ2-2, with a weak D call TRBD2 (5 bases). Germline values: CDR1 SGHAT, CDR2 FQDESV (reference sequence). This CDR3 is 13 amino acids long. Trimming stripped 7 bases from V and 7 bases from J, with 13 bases between.

The genes are TRBV4-3 and TRBJ1-5; no firm D call. Per germline, CDR1 LGHNA and CDR2 YSLEER. CDR3 length: 13 amino acids. V was trimmed by 2 bases and J by 6 bases, leaving 8 bases between them. CDR3 nucleotides: TGCGCCAGCAGCCAATTTGAGCGTCAGCCCCAGCATTTT. Amino acids: CASSQFERQPQHF.

V usage is TRBV6-5 and J usage is TRBJ2-7, with D possibly TRBD2 on 5 matching bases. Between the trimmed V and J ends, which lost 5 bases and 6 bases, there was a span of 17 bases. Germline V gene lookup returns CDR1 MNHEY and CDR2 SVGAGI. This CDR3 is 14 amino acids long. The DNA for the CDR3 is TGTGCCAGCAGTAAACTAGATAATCCCTCCGAGCAGTACTTC. Protein: CASSKLDNPSEQYF.

This clone was counted a few times. This sequence joins TRBV29-1 and TRBJ2-3; TRBD1 agrees at 9 bases. This CDR3 contains 15 residues. Trimming cost V 6 bases and J 1 base; bases outside gene matches: 8. Germline V CDR1 and CDR2: SQVTM, ANQGSEA. CDR3 amino acids: CSVVTGTGRTDTQYF. CDR3 nucleotides: TGCAGCGTCGTTACCGGGACAGGGCGCACAGATACGCAGTATTTT.

V usage is TRBV27 and J usage is TRBJ2-7; maybe TRBD2 (6 bases). The CDR3 runs 15 residues. V was pared by 5 bases and J by 5 bases, with 19 bases between. Germline V lookup: CDR1 MNHEY, CDR2 SMNVEV (reference sequence). In DNA, the CDR3 is TGTGCCAGCAGTAGGTCCGGCGGGAAAGTCCACGAGCAGTACTTC. Its protein product is CASSRSGGKVHEQYF.

The rearrangement joins TRBV12-3 or TRBV12-4 to TRBJ1-1; D gene uncertain. The ends were cut back, 4 bases at V and 10 bases at J, with 10 bases in the middle. The CDR3 is made up of 11 amino acids. The chain's CDR3 is CASSSVSVAFF. CDR3 nucleotide sequence: TGTGCCAGCAGTTCCGTCAGTGTAGCTTTCTTT.

This chain joins TRBV9 and TRBJ2-5, with 8 nucleotides matching TRBD2. Germline lookup yields CDR1 SGDLS and CDR2 YYNGEE. The V and J ends lost 0 bases and 2 bases, in that order; junction bases with no gene match: 9. The CDR3 length is 17 residues. DNA of the CDR3: TGTGCCAGCAGCGTAGGCCCCCCGGGGGGGGGTCAAGAGACCCAGTACTTC. Protein sequence: CASSVGPPGGGQETQYF.

V is TRBV7-2 and J is TRBJ1-2; tentatively, D is TRBD1 (6 bases). This CDR3 has 14 amino acids. V shed 5 bases and J shed 5 bases, with 15 bases lying between them. CDR1 is SGHTA and CDR2 is FQGNSA in the germline V gene. The DNA for the CDR3 is TGTGCCAGCAGCCTGAACCGACAGGCTTATGGCTACACCTTC. Its protein is CASSLNRQAYGYTF.

The chain links TRBV5-1 to TRBJ2-5; unclear D gene. Germline-derived CDR1 and CDR2 are SGHRS and YFSETQ. V shed 3 bases and J shed 5 bases, with 14 bases lying between them. This CDR3 has 14 residues. The CDR3 sequence: CASSYSPPQETQYF. Here the CDR3 DNA reads TGCGCCAGCAGCTATAGCCCCCCCCAGGAGACCCAGTACTTC.

The V and J genes are TRBV18 and TRBJ1-2; D remains ambiguous. CDR1 KGHSH and CDR2 LQKENI come from the germline V gene. This CDR3 has 13 residues. Trimming shortened V by 0 bases and J by 0 bases, and 2 bases separated the two germline ends. The CDR3 protein is CASSPPANYGYTF. In DNA, the CDR3 is TGTGCCAGCTCACCACCCGCTAACTATGGCTACACCTTC.

The V gene is TRBV5-4, the J gene TRBJ2-3, with 11 bases matching TRBD2. V lost 4 bases and J lost 4; bases outside the gene matches: 5. Germline-derived CDR1 and CDR2 are SGHNT and YYREEE (reference sequence). The CDR3 is made up of 15 amino acids. The CDR3 nucleotides read TGTGCCAGCAGCCGTGTAGCGGGGGGGGCAGATACGCAGTATTTT. Translating it yields CASSRVAGGADTQYF.

V and J are TRBV12-5 and TRBJ1-5; 10 positions agree with TRBD1. CDR3 length equals 15 residues. Germline-derived CDR1 and CDR2 are LGHNT and FRNRAP. Trimming cost V 5 bases and J 6 bases; bases outside gene matches: 7. Written as DNA, the CDR3 is TGTGCTAGTGGTCCCGGACAGGGGGGTGCTCAGCCCCAGCATTTT. This sequence encodes CASGPGQGGAQPQHF.

This chain uses TRBV11-3 with TRBJ2-1; 9 bases are a match to TRBD1. CDR3 length: 16 residues. V was pared by 5 bases and J by 6 bases, with 11 bases of the junction left unmatched. Germline CDR1 reads SGHNT; CDR2 reads YENEEA. The DNA for the CDR3 is TGTGCCAGCAGCGCCCGTTGGACAGGGGCCTCCAATGAGCAGTTCTTC. This sequence encodes CASSARWTGASNEQFF.

The chain joins TRBV6-1 to TRBJ2-3; TRBD2 matches at 7 bases. V lost 4 bases and J lost 2; bases outside the gene matches: 9. Germline CDR1 and CDR2: MNHNS and SASEGT. CDR3 size: 16 residues. CDR3 protein: CASSVTSGRATDTQYF. CDR3 coding DNA: TGTGCCAGCAGTGTCACCTCGGGGAGGGCCACAGATACGCAGTATTTT.

The chain links TRBV7-8 to TRBJ1-6; 10 bases agree with TRBD1. The CDR3 is 16 residues long. V lost 1 base, J lost 8 bases, and 5 bases stayed unmatched. From germline, CDR1 is SGHVS and CDR2 FQNEAQ. CDR3: CASSLGDRGHYSPLHF. CDR3 DNA sequence: TGTGCCAGCAGCTTAGGTGACAGGGGGCACTATTCACCCCTCCACTTT.